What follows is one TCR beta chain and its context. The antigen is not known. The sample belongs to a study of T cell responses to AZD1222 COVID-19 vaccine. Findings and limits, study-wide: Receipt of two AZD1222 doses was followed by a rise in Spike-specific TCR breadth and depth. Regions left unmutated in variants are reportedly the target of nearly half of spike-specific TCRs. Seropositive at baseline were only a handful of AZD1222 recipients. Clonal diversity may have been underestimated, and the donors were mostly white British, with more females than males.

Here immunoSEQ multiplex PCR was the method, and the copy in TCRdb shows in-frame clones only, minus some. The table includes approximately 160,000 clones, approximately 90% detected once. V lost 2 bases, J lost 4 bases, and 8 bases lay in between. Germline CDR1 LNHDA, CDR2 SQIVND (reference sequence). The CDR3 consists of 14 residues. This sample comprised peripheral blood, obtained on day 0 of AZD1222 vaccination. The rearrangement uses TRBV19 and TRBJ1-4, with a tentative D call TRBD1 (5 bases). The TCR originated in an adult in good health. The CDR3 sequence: CASSITGFNEKLFF. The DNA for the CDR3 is TGTGCCAGTAGTATAACAGGCTTTAATGAAAAACTGTTTTTT.